This T cell receptor beta chain was sequenced during a study of molecular identifiers for immune sequencing clone quantification (dated 2018 in TCRdb). Concerning the study at large: In a replicate experiment, RNA from roughly 20,000 or 100,000 naive CD8 T cells was split into five aliquots, four of which were sequenced. The study was a methods study using CD8 T cells to benchmark molecular-identifier clustering-based TCR repertoire sequencing (MIDCIRS) and TCR RNA copy counting. What the research found in general, with its limitations: Identical TCR molecules sharing a barcode could cause highly expanded clone sizes to be underestimated. The naive libraries included spiked-in Jurkat TCR RNA (fewer than eleven copies' worth), and this Jurkat TCR RNA is not part of the donor repertoire. In CMV-specific effector cells, clones with more than 20 RNA copies contained over 97% of molecules, whereas in naive cells such clones contained under 1% of molecules. Modeling indicated approximately 3.1 TCR RNA copies recovered per cell, compared with about ten by digital PCR, which implies a capture efficiency of approximately 30%. When barcode sub-clustering was left out, chimeric consensus sequences inflated TCR diversity, with chimeras reaching as high as 47%. A single cell's worth of spiked-in Jurkat TCR RNA was reported detectable even among 850,000 to 1,000,000 naive CD8 T cells.

Libraries of naive CD8 T cells were built from 20,000 to 1,000,000 sorted cells, with 10%, 30% or 50% of the purified RNA used. Naive CD8 T cells, defined as CD8+CD4-CCR7+CD45RA+, were FACS-sorted into RLT Plus buffer on a BD FACSAria II. To test detection sensitivity, Jurkat RNA equivalent to more than 8 TCR copies was spiked into samples of roughly 19,000-1,000,000 naive CD8 T cells. Enrichment of CD8 T cells was performed with RosetteSep CD8+ T Cell Enrichment Cocktail and Ficoll-Paque, after which ACK red cell lysis was carried out. To prepare the library, PCR was applied. TCRdb records NextSeq 500 as the sequencer. Preparation of bulk TCR libraries followed a previously described approach, with the TCR primers listed in Table S5. Total RNA was purified with the Qiagen AllPrep DNA/RNA kit. Before any analysis, reads coming from multiple sequencing runs of the same library were combined into one pool. The study's own analysis went as follows. Only reads with exact TCR constant sequence were kept, trimmed to 150 nt, and grouped by their 12-nt molecular barcodes. Within each barcode group, reads were sub-clustered at a 15% Levenshtein threshold, and quality-weighted consensus sequences were built per RNA molecule. Non-functional sequences were discarded, and so were lower-count sequences lying one edit away from another sequence. Based on fitting two negative binomial distributions, any barcode sub-cluster with under 20% of the maximum read count was discarded. TCRdb cleaned the public reads at Q25 with fastp, built clones with MiXCR and kept in-frame beta chains. Entries are consolidated by CDR3 protein sequence, retaining the most common genes and DNA. In this record, the V and J calls reflect TCRdb's handling and not the investigators' own analysis. The sample includes 400,000 to 600,000 distinct CDR3 sequences, with about 25% observed a single time. Approximately 0.8% of the sample goes to the ten largest clones.

The table lists this clonotype with many counts. What this receptor recognizes is not known. Base quality data are lacking; no much larger clone is found one base away. The receptor comes from a human donor in good health. Some libraries in this study had Jurkat cell RNA spiked in. Source material: naive CD8+ T cells from blood, with Jurkat cell RNA spiked in. The cell subset or site label of this sample denotes: FACS-sorted CD8+CD4-CCR7+CD45RA+ naive T cells.

The CDR3 protein sequence reads: CASSQRAWDRGYTEAFF. The sequenced DNA is TGCGCCAGCAGCCAGAGGGCCTGGGACAGGGGTTACACTGAAGCTTTCTTT. The receptor chain draws on TRBV4-1 and TRBJ1-1; 10 central bases correspond to TRBD1. CDR1 and CDR2, per the germline V gene, are MGHRA and YSYEKL. The germline V end is reduced by 3 bases and the J end by 3 bases; junction bases left unmatched: 10. CDR3 length: 17 amino acids, cysteine to phenylalanine. The only DNA kept is the CDR3, 51 bases in frame from the first base.